One sample yielded the 26 T cell receptor beta chains listed below, sequenced in a study of neoadjuvant anti-PD-1 for oral cavity cancer. The data were produced by immunoSEQ multiplex PCR, yet TCRdb's version contains in-frame clones alone and is incomplete. This table has 12,000 or so clones, around 60% appearing once. Sequences were derived from tumor tissue, sampled before nivolumab (anti-PD-1) treatment. The receptors stem from a person between 40 and 79 years old with oral cavity squamous cell carcinoma. The donor label of this sample is uncertain.

The V gene is TRBV23-1, the J gene TRBJ2-1; D ambiguous. TRBV23-1 is identified as an open reading frame with a role that is uncertain. The CDR3 is 9 amino acids. Trimming took 7 bases from V and 10 from J, leaving 5 bases between them. In DNA form, the CDR3 reads TGCGCCAGCACTGGCGAGCAGTTCTTC. This translates into CASTGEQFF.

This sequence joins TRBV19 and TRBJ1-2, with a possible D match to TRBD1 (6 bases). Germline V lookup: CDR1 LNHDA, CDR2 SQIVND (reference sequence). The germline V and J ends were trimmed by 4 bases and 0 bases, with 12 bases remaining between them. The CDR3 has 15 residues. CDR3: CASSTSGVANYGYTF. As DNA, the CDR3 is TGTGCCAGTAGTACTTCAGGGGTAGCTAACTATGGCTACACCTTC. The variable domain in full, with the rest retrieved from reference TRBV19 and TRBJ1-2, is DGGITQSPKYLFRKEGQNVTLSCEQNLNHDAMYWYRQDPGQGLRLIYYSQIVNDFQKGDIAEGYSVSREKKESFPLTVTSAQKNPTAFYLCASSTSGVANYGYTFGSGTRLTVV.

This chain connects TRBV11-2 to TRBJ1-2, with 8 bases that match TRBD1. The junction had 6 bases not matched to a gene; V was cut back by 4 bases and J by 2 bases. The CDR3 is 15 amino acids. Germline lookup yields CDR1 SGHAT and CDR2 FQNNGV. This chain's CDR3 is CASSSLTGANYGYTF. CDR3 coding DNA: TGTGCCAGCAGCTCACTGACAGGGGCCAACTATGGCTACACCTTC.

V and J are TRBV7-9 and TRBJ2-7; D gene unclear. V was cut by 0 bases and J by 6 bases, with 9 bases left in between. Per germline, CDR1 SEHNR and CDR2 FQNEAQ (reference sequence). This CDR3 spans 13 amino acids. The CDR3 loop is CASSLAQIPEQYF. CDR3 bases: TGTGCCAGCAGCTTAGCGCAAATACCCGAGCAGTACTTC.

The chain carries TRBV9 and TRBJ2-2; D not certain. The germline gives CDR1 SGDLS, CDR2 YYNGEE. The CDR3 has 15 amino acids. V was trimmed by 0 bases and J by 4 bases, leaving 10 bases between them. This chain's CDR3 is CASSVELWATGELFF. CDR3 nucleotides: TGTGCCAGCAGCGTAGAACTGTGGGCCACCGGGGAGCTGTTTTTT.

This clone was picked up a small number of times. The chain recombines TRBV15 with TRBJ2-3, with 9 bases aligning to TRBD1. V gave up 7 bases and J gave up 4 bases; unmatched junction bases: 6. The CDR3 covers 14 residues. CDR1 and CDR2 (germline): LNHNV, YYDKDF (reference sequence). For the CDR3, the DNA is TGTGCCACCATCCGGGACAGGGTCCCAGATACGCAGTATTTT. Its protein product is CATIRDRVPDTQYF.

The chain uses TRBV27 and TRBJ1-1; D is undetermined. The CDR3 has 15 residues. Trimming pared 3 bases from V and 1 base from J, leaving 12 bases between. Germline V lookup: CDR1 MNHEY, CDR2 SMNVEV (reference sequence). This chain's CDR3 is CASSFTGIQNTEAFF. CDR3 DNA sequence: TGTGCCAGCAGTTTTACGGGGATCCAGAACACTGAAGCTTTCTTT.

This chain uses TRBV28 with TRBJ1-1, with D possibly TRBD1 on 5 matching bases. CDR3 length: 10 residues. Per the germline V gene, CDR1 is MDHEN and CDR2 is SYDVKM. V was cut by 6 bases and J by 11 bases, with 10 bases left in between. CDR3 in amino acids: CASRRGRAFF. In nucleotides, the CDR3 is TGTGCCAGCAGGAGGGGTAGGGCTTTCTTT.

CDR3 residues: CASSILTGGAETQYF. In DNA form, the CDR3 reads TGTGCCAGTAGTATACTGACAGGGGGCGCAGAGACCCAGTACTTC. The V gene is TRBV19, the J gene TRBJ2-5; the match to TRBD1 covers 10 bases. The CDR3 length is 15 residues. Germline loops: CDR1 LNHDA, CDR2 SQIVND (reference sequence). Losses at the gene ends were 2 bases for V and 4 bases for J; bases not matched to a gene: 4. The full variable domain, completed using reference TRBV19 and TRBJ2-5, is DGGITQSPKYLFRKEGQNVTLSCEQNLNHDAMYWYRQDPGQGLRLIYYSQIVNDFQKGDIAEGYSVSREKKESFPLTVTSAQKNPTAFYLCASSILTGGAETQYFGPGTRLLVL.

The chain combines TRBV28 with TRBJ2-7, with D unclear. CDR1 is MDHEN and CDR2 is SYDVKM in the germline V gene. The V and J ends lost 2 bases and 3 bases respectively, with 11 bases between them. This CDR3 contains 14 residues. The CDR3 spells CASSLGSFFYEQYF. CDR3 DNA: TGTGCCAGCAGTTTAGGCTCGTTCTTCTACGAGCAGTACTTC.

This chain links TRBV5-1 with TRBJ2-7, with D uncertain. Germline lookup yields CDR1 SGHRS and CDR2 YFSETQ. Trimming stripped 0 bases from V and 6 bases from J, with 13 bases between. CDR3 length: 14 amino acids. Here the CDR3 DNA reads TGCGCCAGCAGCTTGGATGGGGTTCCGCGCGAGCAGTACTTC. Amino acids: CASSLDGVPREQYF.

About this clone: The same CDR3 is also encoded by other DNA sequences in this sample. The genes are TRBV9 and TRBJ1-1, with TRBD1 as a possible D gene (5 bases). This CDR3 region has 14 residues. Trimming removed 0 bases from V and 5 bases from J, with 11 bases in between. Germline assignment: CDR1 SGDLS and CDR2 YYNGEE. In DNA, the CDR3 is TGTGCCAGCAGCGTAGTCGGAGGGGAGACTGAAGCTTTCTTT. This gives the protein CASSVVGGETEAFF.

V gene TRBV7-9 combines with J gene TRBJ2-3; 9 nucleotides match TRBD2. Germline V gene data show CDR1 as SEHNR and CDR2 as FQNEAQ (reference sequence). This CDR3 comprises 15 residues. The junction had 8 bases not matched to a gene; V was cut back by 5 bases and J by 5 bases. This CDR3 reads CASSPSGGHQDTQYF. CDR3 DNA sequence: TGTGCCAGCAGCCCAAGCGGGGGGCATCAAGATACGCAGTATTTT.

V is TRBV11-2 and J is TRBJ1-1; D is ambiguous. The CDR3 runs 13 residues. With 5 bases removed from V and 1 base from J, the gap between germline ends came to 8 bases. Germline V lookup: CDR1 SGHAT, CDR2 FQNNGV. The DNA for the CDR3 is TGTGCCAGCAGCCTGACTGGGAACACTGAAGCTTTCTTT. Translation gives CASSLTGNTEAFF.

The chain carries TRBV28 and TRBJ1-5, with D possibly TRBD1 on 5 matching bases. Trimming took off 8 bases at V and 3 bases at J, with 26 bases between the two ends. From germline, CDR1 is MDHEN and CDR2 SYDVKM. The CDR3 consists of 18 residues. CDR3 in amino acids: CASLPMGQSFFLNQPQHF. CDR3 nucleotide sequence: TGTGCCAGCCTTCCGATGGGGCAGTCCTTTTTCCTCAATCAGCCCCAGCATTTT. The whole variable domain, filled in from reference TRBV28 and TRBJ1-5, reads DVKVTQSSRYLVKRTGEKVFLECVQDMDHENMFWYRQDPGLGLRLIYFSYDVKMKEKGDIPEGYSVSREKKERFSLILESASTNQTSMYLCASLPMGQSFFLNQPQHFGDGTRLSIL.

This clone is large (0.1 to 1%). The chain is built from TRBV6-1 and TRBJ2-1; 10 bases map to TRBD2. V lost 2 bases, J lost 8 bases, and 6 bases stayed unmatched. This CDR3 spans 15 amino acids. Germline CDR1 reads MNHNS; CDR2 reads SASEGT. CDR3 in DNA: TGTGCCAGCAGTGAAATAGCGGGAGGAGGCTATGAGCAGTTCTTC. It translates to CASSEIAGGGYEQFF.

The genes are TRBV6-4 and TRBJ2-1; TRBD1 agrees at 8 bases. With V trimmed by 3 bases and J by 6 bases, 4 bases remained unmatched. CDR1 MRHNA and CDR2 SNTAGT come from the germline V gene. This CDR3 has 14 residues. This chain's CDR3 is CASSDRTGSNEQFF. The CDR3, as DNA: TGTGCCAGCAGTGATCGGACAGGGAGCAATGAGCAGTTCTTC.

This clone was observed a handful of times. The chain has TRBV5-1 and TRBJ2-5; the D gene could be TRBD1 or TRBD2 (5 bases each). Deletions cut 0 bases from V and 5 bases from J, with 14 bases between. The CDR3 totals 15 residues. Germline values: CDR1 SGHRS, CDR2 YFSETQ. The chain's CDR3 is CASSLVAGSRETQYF. The CDR3 DNA sequence: TGCGCCAGCAGCTTGGTTGCAGGGAGCAGGGAGACCCAGTACTTC. Based on the CDR3 plus reference TRBV5-1 and TRBJ2-5, the full variable domain is KAGVTQTPRYLIKTRGQQVTLSCSPISGHRSVSWYQQTPGQGLQFLFEYFSETQRNKGNFPGRFSGRQFSNSRSEMNVSTLELGDSALYLCASSLVAGSRETQYFGPGTRLLVL.

In nucleotides, the CDR3 is TGCGCCAGCAGCTTACTAGCGGGAGAGTACAATGAGCAGTTCTTC. It is translated as CASSLLAGEYNEQFF. The chain couples TRBV5-1 to TRBJ2-1; 11 nucleotides line up with TRBD2. The CDR3 is 15 residues long. Germline values: CDR1 SGHRS, CDR2 YFSETQ. V lost 2 bases to trimming and J lost 4 bases; unmatched junction nucleotides: 2.

The chain links TRBV6-1 to TRBJ2-1; no firm D call. Per germline, CDR1 MNHNS and CDR2 SASEGT. The germline V and J ends were trimmed by 4 bases and 8 bases, with 15 bases remaining between them. The CDR3 spans 14 residues. CDR3 DNA: TGTGCCAGCAGTGGGGAACCCGGAGATTATGAGCAGTTCTTC. It yields the protein CASSGEPGDYEQFF.

The chain uses TRBV7-2 and TRBJ1-3; D unclear. The germline V gene has CDR1 SGHTA and CDR2 FQGNSA. The CDR3 is 14 amino acids. V was shortened by 2 bases and J by 0 bases, with 5 bases between the two germline ends. CDR3 amino acids: CASSLTSSGNTIYF. CDR3 DNA: TGTGCCAGCAGCTTAACCAGCTCTGGAAACACCATATATTTT. The variable domain in full, completed from reference TRBV7-2 and TRBJ1-3, reads GAGVSQSPSNKVTEKGKDVELRCDPISGHTALYWYRQSLGQGLEFLIYFQGNSAPDKSGLPSDRFSAERTGGSVSTLTIQRTQQEDSAVYLCASSLTSSGNTIYFGEGSWLTVV.

The chain recombines TRBV20-1 with TRBJ2-1; D is unresolved. Between the trimmed V and J ends, which lost 6 bases and 8 bases, there was a span of 8 bases. The CDR3 is made up of 10 amino acids. The V gene's germline CDR1 is DFQATT and CDR2 SNEGSKA (reference sequence). CDR3 region: CSATRHEQFF. For the CDR3, the DNA is TGCAGTGCGACCCGCCATGAGCAGTTCTTC.

This chain uses TRBV12-5 with TRBJ1-1; D call uncertain. Germline lookup yields CDR1 LGHNT and CDR2 FRNRAP. The length of the CDR3 is 14 residues. The ends were cut back, 2 bases at V and 3 bases at J, with 10 bases in the middle. The CDR3 here is CASGLPPRDTEAFF. In DNA form, the CDR3 reads TGTGCTAGTGGTTTGCCCCCGAGGGACACTGAAGCTTTCTTT.

CDR3 protein: CASSLAGARAEAFF. CDR3 nucleotides: TGTGCCAGCAGCTTAGCTGGCGCCAGGGCTGAAGCTTTCTTT. The J gene is TRBJ1-1, the V gene TRBV11-2, with D perhaps matching TRBD1 (5 bases). This CDR3 has 14 residues. The V end was cut by 1 base, the J end by 6 bases, with 12 bases between. Germline V CDR1 and CDR2: SGHAT, FQNNGV.

The chain is built from TRBV9 and TRBJ2-5, with 7 bases identical to TRBD2. The CDR3 runs 15 residues. The junction had 15 bases not matched to a gene; V was cut back by 4 bases and J by 9 bases. CDR1 is SGDLS, CDR2 YYNGEE, per germline. The CDR3 is CASSPEGQRGGAQYF. CDR3 DNA: TGTGCCAGCAGCCCCGAGGGGCAGCGGGGAGGGGCCCAGTACTTC.

CDR3 in amino acids: CASSYRENQPQHF. In nucleotides, the CDR3 is TGTGCCAGCAGTTACAGGGAAAATCAGCCCCAGCATTTT. The chain has TRBV6-4 and TRBJ1-5, with D possibly TRBD1 on 6 matching bases. V was pared by 5 bases and J by 4 bases, with 9 bases between. Looked up from germline, CDR1 is MRHNA and CDR2 is SNTAGT. This CDR3 contains 13 residues.